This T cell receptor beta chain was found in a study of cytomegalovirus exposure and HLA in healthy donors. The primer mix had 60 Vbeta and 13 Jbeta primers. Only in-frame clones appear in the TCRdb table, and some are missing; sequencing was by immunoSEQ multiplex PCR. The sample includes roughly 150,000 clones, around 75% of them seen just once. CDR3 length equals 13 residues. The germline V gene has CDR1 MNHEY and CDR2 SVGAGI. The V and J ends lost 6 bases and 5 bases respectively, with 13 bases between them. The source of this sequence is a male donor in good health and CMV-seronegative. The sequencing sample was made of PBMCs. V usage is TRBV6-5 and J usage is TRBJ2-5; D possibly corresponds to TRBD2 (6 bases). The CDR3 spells CASRRDPQETQYF. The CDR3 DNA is TGTGCCAGCAGGCGGGACCCTCAGGAGACCCAGTACTTC.